Following are 28 T cell receptor beta chains from one sample sequenced in a study of regulatory T cells in long-lasting Graves disease. Time point denoted: newly diagnosed GD, antithyroid drugs for less than 3 months. TCR sequences were obtained from RNA taken from PBMCs. Through Arm-PCR of CDR3 regions and iRepertoire HTBI primers, TCR beta libraries were built. A single record per CDR3 protein comes from TCRdb applying MiXCR to the multiplex PCR reads. The table records 580,000 or so distinct CDR3 sequences, more than 15% of them present only once. The same data also contributed to another study, on T cells in Graves' hyperthyroidism and ophthalmopathy.

This material consisted of peripheral blood mononuclear cells (PBMCs), taken at new diagnosis, from a patient treated with antithyroid drugs. Every receptor here comes from a man younger than 30 with Graves disease.

This clonotype showed up just a few times. This rearrangement joins TRBV6-1 to TRBJ1-5, with D perhaps TRBD1 (5 bases). Per the germline V gene, CDR1 is MNHNS and CDR2 is SASEGT. Trimming cost V 6 bases and J 3 bases, with 12 bases left between them. The CDR3 is 14 residues long. The CDR3 spells CASSDGTYNQPQHF. CDR3 nucleotides: TGTGCCAGCAGCGACGGGACCTACAATCAGCCCCAGCATTTT.

This clonotype was recorded at least ten times. The junction differs from germline at one of its ends, possibly a read error. This chain uses TRBV7-7 with TRBJ2-7; possibly TRBD2 for D (5 bases). The germline V gene encodes CDR1 SSHAT and CDR2 FNYEAQ (reference sequence). CDR3 length: 13 residues. The CDR3 DNA sequence: TGTGCTAGCAGCTCAACCCCGGGATACGAGCAGTACTTC. It translates to CASSSTPGYEQYF.

V usage is TRBV4-1 and J usage is TRBJ1-2; 10 bases map to TRBD1. With 3 bases clipped from V and 12 bases from J, the junction kept 7 bases outside the gene matches. The CDR3 totals 13 residues. Per the germline V gene, CDR1 is MGHRA and CDR2 is YSYEKL. The CDR3 here is CASSHPGQGLDTF. The CDR3 DNA reads TGCGCCAGCAGCCATCCGGGACAGGGGTTAGACACCTTC.

This sequence joins TRBV20-1 and TRBJ1-5; a possible D gene is TRBD1 (6 bases). Germline V CDR1 and CDR2: DFQATT, SNEGSKA (reference sequence). This CDR3 spans 14 amino acids. With 5 bases removed from V and 3 bases from J, the gap between germline ends came to 14 bases. CDR3 residues: CSAPGARDNQPQHF. The CDR3 DNA reads as TGCAGTGCTCCGGGGGCGAGGGACAATCAGCCCCAGCATTTT.

The sample holds many counts of this clonotype. The chain uses TRBV29-1 and TRBJ2-7, with D possibly TRBD2 on 6 matching bases. The CDR3 totals 13 residues. Trimming took off 3 bases at V and 3 bases at J, with 12 bases between the two ends. Germline CDR1 and CDR2: SQVTM and ANQGSEA. The CDR3 nucleotides are TGCAGCGTTGATTCCGGGAGAGGCTACGAGCAGTACTTC. It encodes CSVDSGRGYEQYF.

This clonotype was detected only a few times. The chain links TRBV28 to TRBJ2-7; D is perhaps TRBD2 (5 bases). This CDR3 has 17 residues. The V end was cut by 3 bases, the J end by 1 base, with 19 bases between. The germline CDR1 and CDR2 sequences are MDHEN and SYDVKM. CDR3 protein: CASSFSWRDYTSYEQYF. In nucleotides, the CDR3 is TGTGCCAGCAGTTTCTCATGGCGTGACTATACGTCCTACGAGCAGTACTTC.

The sample holds many counts of this clonotype. The chain links TRBV6-2 or TRBV6-3 to TRBJ1-5; D gene uncertain. The CDR3 is made up of 13 amino acids. Germline assignment: CDR1 MNHEY and CDR2 SVGEGT. V lost 5 bases to trimming and J lost 9 bases, with 14 bases between them. DNA of the CDR3: TGTGCCAGCAGTCAGGACGGCAAAATGCCCCAGCATTTT. It is translated as CASSQDGKMPQHF.

This clonotype has at least ten counts. This sequence joins TRBV3-1 and TRBJ1-1; perhaps TRBD1 as D (5 bases). In germline, CDR1 is LGHDT, CDR2 YNNKEL (reference sequence). The V and J ends lost 0 bases and 10 bases respectively, with 15 bases between them. The CDR3 covers 14 residues. The DNA of the CDR3 is TGTGCCAGCAGCCAAGATTGGGAGGGAAGGGGAGCTTTCTTT. It translates to CASSQDWEGRGAFF.

Note on this clonotype: A read error is possible here, since a much larger clone lies one base away. The chain uses TRBV12-3 or TRBV12-4 and TRBJ1-2; 10 positions match TRBD1. The CDR3 loop spans 13 amino acids. V shed 6 bases and J 11 bases; nucleotides not matched to a gene: 9. The CDR3 sequence is CASRKVGQGFYTF. The CDR3 nucleotides are TGTGCCAGCAGGAAAGTGGGACAGGGGTTTTACACCTTC.

The chain combines TRBV12-3 or TRBV12-4 with TRBJ1-2, with TRBD1 matching 7 bases. This CDR3 has 13 amino acids. The J segment lost 4 bases and the V segment lost 6 bases, leaving 5 bases of the junction unmatched. For the CDR3, the DNA is TGTGCCAGCAGAACAGGGGTTGGCTATGGCTACACCTTC. Translating it yields CASRTGVGYGYTF.

This clonotype showed up many times. V gene TRBV18 combines with J gene TRBJ2-7; the D gene is possibly TRBD2 (5 bases). This CDR3 region has 13 residues. Germline CDR1 KGHSH, CDR2 LQKENI. V shed 5 bases and J shed 4 bases, with 12 bases lying between them. The CDR3 here is CASSARGRYEQYF. DNA of the CDR3: TGTGCCAGCTCAGCACGGGGTCGGTACGAGCAGTACTTC.

Comments on this clonotype: With a much larger clone just one base away, this may be a read error. The chain joins TRBV28 to TRBJ2-1; TRBD2 matches 7 bases. The last part of the DNA fits TRBJ2-3 better; the J call may be wrong. Germline CDR1 and CDR2: MDHEN and SYDVKM. The CDR3 runs 16 residues. CDR3 sequence reads: CASSPSSGRVSDTQYF. The CDR3, as DNA: TGTGCCAGCAGTCCCTCTTCGGGGAGGGTATCAGATACGCAGTATTTT.

This clonotype was picked up many times. The chain carries TRBV27 and TRBJ1-1, with D perhaps TRBD1 (5 bases). The CDR3 loop spans 18 amino acids. CDR1 is MNHEY, CDR2 SMNVEV, per germline (reference sequence). Trimming pared 0 bases from V and 4 bases from J, leaving 21 bases between. The CDR3 protein is CASSLSGGRGGIGTEAFF. CDR3 nucleotides: TGTGCCAGCAGTTTATCGGGTGGCCGCGGGGGAATCGGCACTGAAGCTTTCTTT.

Only a few counts were recorded for this clonotype. The chain recombines TRBV12-3 or TRBV12-4 with TRBJ2-2, with D possibly matching TRBD1 (5 bases). The CDR3 runs to 16 residues. Trimming removed 6 bases at V and 6 bases at J, with 20 bases between. This chain's CDR3 is CASSPSRALSAGELFF. The CDR3 DNA reads as TGTGCCAGCAGCCCGTCCAGGGCTCTGAGCGCCGGGGAGCTGTTTTTT.

CDR3 loop: CASRREDEQFF. As DNA, the CDR3 is TGTGCCAGCCGTCGGGAAGATGAGCAGTTCTTC. This chain links TRBV18 with TRBJ2-1; tentative D call: TRBD2 (5 bases). The V and J ends lost 8 bases and 8 bases respectively, with 10 bases between them. The CDR3 sequence is 11 residues long. Germline V CDR1 and CDR2: KGHSH, LQKENI.

The chain is built from TRBV9 and TRBJ2-3; 7 nucleotides agree with TRBD1. The CDR3 covers 14 residues. Trimming removed 0 bases from V and 5 bases from J; junction bases left unmatched: 3. Germline CDR1 and CDR2: SGDLS and YYNGEE. CDR3 amino acids: CASSVGSGGDTQYF. The CDR3 region has the DNA TGTGCCAGCAGCGTAGGTTCAGGGGGAGATACGCAGTATTTT.

This clonotype was observed at least ten times. V gene TRBV2 combines with J gene TRBJ2-5; 7 positions agree with TRBD1. Per germline, CDR1 SNHLY and CDR2 FYNNEI. This CDR3 comprises 14 residues. V trimming: 5 bases; J trimming: 4 bases; junction bases outside the gene matches: 7. CDR3 bases: TGTGCCAGCAGTCAAGACAGGGCAGCAGAGACCCAGTACTTC. It encodes CASSQDRAAETQYF.

This clonotype was observed at least ten times. This chain joins TRBV20-1 and TRBJ1-1, with 10 bases that match TRBD1. The CDR3 totals 14 residues. Germline CDR1 and CDR2: DFQATT and SNEGSKA (reference sequence). V shed 3 bases, J shed 2 bases, and the junction held 3 bases outside the gene matches. The CDR3 sequence is CSASRQGANTEAFF. DNA of the CDR3: TGCAGTGCTAGCCGACAGGGGGCCAACACTGAAGCTTTCTTT.

This clonotype was counted ten times or more. The chain carries TRBV27 and TRBJ2-7; D uncertain. Trimming removed 4 bases at V and 2 bases at J, with 15 bases between. The CDR3 sequence is 15 residues long. The germline V gene has CDR1 MNHEY and CDR2 SMNVEV (reference sequence). The CDR3 loop is CASSSHRSKAYEQYF. The CDR3 DNA reads TGTGCCAGCAGTTCCCATCGGTCAAAAGCCTACGAGCAGTACTTC.

This clonotype was seen at least ten times. The genes are TRBV2 and TRBJ1-4; no clear D gene. Germline assignment: CDR1 SNHLY and CDR2 FYNNEI. CDR3 size: 14 residues. V was shortened by 6 bases and J by 10 bases, with 18 bases between the two germline ends. The CDR3 sequence: CASSWETEPPKLFF. CDR3 coding DNA: TGTGCCAGCAGCTGGGAAACAGAACCCCCAAAACTGTTTTTT.

V usage is TRBV9 and J usage is TRBJ2-5; D not certain. This CDR3 comprises 14 residues. Between the trimmed V and J ends, which lost 1 base and 1 base, there was a span of 8 bases. Germline V CDR1 and CDR2: SGDLS, YYNGEE. CDR3 nucleotide sequence: TGTGCCAGCAGCGTAACGGGCTCCCAAGAGACCCAGTACTTC. The encoded protein is CASSVTGSQETQYF.

This clonotype appeared many times. The V call is TRBV2, the J call TRBJ2-4; either TRBD1 or TRBD2 may supply D (5 bases each). The CDR3 covers 13 residues. The V gene lost 7 bases and the J gene lost 1 base, with 8 bases spanning the gap. The germline gives CDR1 SNHLY, CDR2 FYNNEI. CDR3 DNA: TGTGCCAGCACCCGGGACGCCAAAAACATTCAGTACTTC. Encoded protein: CASTRDAKNIQYF.

This chain uses TRBV28 with TRBJ1-5; the match to TRBD1 covers 7 bases. The CDR3 totals 19 residues. Trimming took 5 bases from V and 0 from J; bases not matched to a gene: 16. Germline assignment: CDR1 MDHEN and CDR2 SYDVKM. The CDR3 protein is CASSLGGGGVPYSNQPQHF. The CDR3 region has the DNA TGTGCCAGCAGTCTAGGGGGAGGGGGCGTCCCCTATAGCAATCAGCCCCAGCATTTT.

This clonotype has just a few counts. V usage is TRBV3-1 and J usage is TRBJ2-1; 9 bases match TRBD2. The CDR3 has 16 residues. V shed 3 bases, J shed 4 bases, and the junction held 7 bases outside the gene matches. Germline lookup yields CDR1 LGHDT and CDR2 YNNKEL (reference sequence). This CDR3 is CASSQYLAGLYNEQFF. CDR3 in DNA: TGTGCCAGCAGCCAGTACCTAGCGGGACTTTACAATGAGCAGTTCTTC.

In this sample, this clonotype turned up a few times. The chain employs TRBV4-1 and TRBJ2-7, with TRBD2 identical over 9 bases. CDR3 size: 18 residues. CDR1 and CDR2 (germline): MGHRA, YSYEKL. With 1 base clipped from V and 7 bases from J, the junction kept 17 bases outside the gene matches. The CDR3 region is CASSQVVAGGPRGGEQYF. The CDR3 DNA reads TGCGCCAGCAGCCAAGTTGTGGCGGGAGGGCCGAGAGGGGGTGAGCAGTACTTC.

The chain links TRBV27 to TRBJ2-5; 10 nucleotides line up with TRBD2. CDR1 MNHEY and CDR2 SMNVEV come from the germline V gene (reference sequence). This CDR3 has 17 residues. V gave up 5 bases and J gave up 7 bases; unmatched junction bases: 16. CDR3 protein: CASSGPASGRAWGTQYF. Written as DNA, the CDR3 is TGTGCCAGCAGTGGACCCGCAAGCGGGAGGGCCTGGGGGACCCAGTACTTC.

In its sample, this clonotype was seen many times. The chain has TRBV12-3 or TRBV12-4 and TRBJ1-6; D uncertain. The CDR3 loop spans 13 amino acids. The V and J ends lost 4 bases and 7 bases respectively, with 8 bases between them. As DNA, the CDR3 is TGTGCCAGCAGTTCGACACGCAATTCACCCCTCCACTTT. Its translation: CASSSTRNSPLHF.

This sequence joins TRBV3-1 and TRBJ1-5; D is possibly TRBD1 (5 bases). Trimming took off 1 base at V and 11 bases at J, with 9 bases between the two ends. This CDR3 region has 12 residues. Looked up from germline, CDR1 is LGHDT and CDR2 is YNNKEL (reference sequence). CDR3 region: CASSQGVGAQHF. CDR3 DNA sequence: TGTGCCAGCAGCCAAGGGGTGGGGGCCCAGCATTTT. Full variable domain (outside the CDR3, taken from reference TRBV3-1 and TRBJ1-5): DTAVSQTPKYLVTQMGNDKSIKCEQNLGHDTMYWYKQDSKKFLKIMFSYNNKELIINETVPNRFSPKSPDKAHLNLHINSLELGDSAVYFCASSQGVGAQHFGDGTRLSIL.